The 21 T cell receptor beta chains listed next were all sequenced from one sample in a study of cytomegalovirus exposure and HLA in healthy donors. Primers: 60 Vbeta forward and 13 Jbeta reverse. Measured with immunoSEQ multiplex PCR; TCRdb has only the in-frame clones, and not every one. Counted here are roughly 130,000 clones, approximately 8.7% occurring once; the ten biggest clones make up 4.5% to 5.5%. What was sequenced was PBMCs. The receptors stem from a man aged 35-49 years in good health and CMV-seronegative.

This chain links TRBV7-5 with TRBJ1-1; the DNA was not compared with TRBD1, the D call given in the table. TRBV7-5 is shown as a pseudogene. This CDR3 spans 16 amino acids. CDR3 residues: CARSYYRQGANTEAFF. DNA for the CDR3: TGTGCCAGAAGCTACTATCGACAGGGGGCAAACACTGAAGCTTTCTTT.

The rearrangement joins TRBV6-1 to TRBJ2-1, with 8 bases fitting TRBD2. CDR1 is MNHNS and CDR2 is SASEGT in the germline V gene. V was clipped by 5 bases and J by 8 bases; unmatched bases: 8. This CDR3 contains 14 residues. The CDR3 reads CASSPSGGSYEQFF. The DNA for the CDR3 is TGTGCCAGCAGTCCAAGCGGGGGTAGTTATGAGCAGTTCTTC.

The chain recombines TRBV21-1 with TRBJ1-4; TRBD1 was called by the table and not checked on the DNA. TRBV21-1 is deemed a pseudogene. CDR3 size: 18 residues. The CDR3 bases are TGTGCCAGCAGCAAAGCCCTAGGGACAGCTGCAACTAATGAAAAACTGTTTTTT. Protein: CASSKALGTAATNEKLFF.

This chain uses TRBV5-1 with TRBJ2-3; weak D call: TRBD1 (7 bases). Trimming left V 4 bases short and J 1 base short, with 16 bases between. Germline V CDR1 and CDR2: SGHRS, YFSETQ. The CDR3 runs 16 residues. CDR3 protein: CASSPRTGGGTDTQYF. In DNA form, the CDR3 reads TGCGCCAGCAGCCCCCGGACAGGAGGGGGCACAGATACGCAGTATTTT.

This clone was seen a few times. The V and J genes are TRBV6-6 and TRBJ1-1, with D possibly matching TRBD1 (5 bases). Trimming cost V 6 bases and J 1 base, with 15 bases left between them. Germline V CDR1 and CDR2: MNHNY, SVGAGI (reference sequence). The CDR3 is 15 amino acids. The CDR3 DNA sequence: TGTGCCAGCAGGGACGGGGCCGGGAGGAACACTGAAGCTTTCTTT. Encoded protein: CASRDGAGRNTEAFF.

V usage is TRBV19 and J usage is TRBJ2-2, with D perhaps TRBD2 (6 bases). CDR1 and CDR2 (germline): LNHDA, SQIVND (reference sequence). The CDR3 is 15 amino acids. Trimming took off 6 bases at V and 2 bases at J, with 13 bases between the two ends. The CDR3 DNA reads as TGTGCCAGTAGAAACCGGGACTTAAACACCGGGGAGCTGTTTTTT. Protein product: CASRNRDLNTGELFF.

This chain connects TRBV6-5 to TRBJ2-7; TRBD1 agrees at 12 bases. After removal of 1 base from V and 6 bases from J, the junction contained 4 bases not matched to a gene. The CDR3 is 15 residues long. Germline V gene data show CDR1 as MNHEY and CDR2 as SVGAGI. The chain's CDR3 is CASSYWGDRGREQYF. CDR3 nucleotides: TGTGCCAGCAGTTACTGGGGGGACAGGGGGCGCGAGCAGTACTTC.

The CDR3 sequence is CASSVWDRGRTNEKLFF. The CDR3 DNA reads TGTGCCAGCAGCGTATGGGACAGGGGGCGGACTAATGAAAAACTGTTTTTT. This chain links TRBV11-2 with TRBJ1-4, with 12 bases matching TRBD1. With 5 bases clipped from V and 2 bases from J, the junction kept 6 bases outside the gene matches. CDR1 is SGHAT and CDR2 is FQNNGV in the germline V gene. The CDR3 has 17 residues. The whole variable domain, filled in from reference TRBV11-2 and TRBJ1-4, reads EAGVAQSPRYKIIEKRQSVAFWCNPISGHATLYWYQQILGQGPKLLIQFQNNGVVDDSQLPKDRFSAERLKGVDSTLKIQPAKLEDSAVYLCASSVWDRGRTNEKLFFGSGTQLSVL.

This clone was seen only a few times. The chain is built from TRBV28 and TRBJ2-7; TRBD2 matches 9 bases. This CDR3 has 13 amino acids. V dropped 8 bases and J dropped 2; count of bases not matched to a gene: 4. Germline V lookup: CDR1 MDHEN, CDR2 SYDVKM. CDR3 sequence (DNA): TGTGCCAGCCGACTAGCGGCGACCTACGAGCAGTACTTC. Translated, it gives CASRLAATYEQYF.

This clone was recorded only once. The rearrangement uses TRBV27 and TRBJ1-1; TRBD1 is a possible D gene (6 bases). The V gene's germline CDR1 is MNHEY and CDR2 SMNVEV (reference sequence). The CDR3 is 14 residues long. Trimming left V 3 bases short and J 5 bases short, with 13 bases between. CDR3 DNA sequence: TGTGCCAGCAGTTTTGGCAGGGGAAGGACTGAAGCTTTCTTT. It codes for CASSFGRGRTEAFF.

This clone has just a few counts. J is TRBJ2-3 and V is TRBV6-9, with 9 positions matching TRBD1. V lost 1 base and J lost 2; bases outside the gene matches: 4. This CDR3 is 16 amino acids long. Germline CDR1 and CDR2: MNHGY and SVAAGI. As DNA, the CDR3 is TGTGCCAGCAGTTATTGGACAGGGGACATCACAGATACGCAGTATTTT. Its protein product is CASSYWTGDITDTQYF.

The V and J genes are TRBV5-1 and TRBJ2-5; 11 nucleotides match TRBD1. V was clipped by 3 bases and J by 5 bases; unmatched bases: 3. Per germline, CDR1 SGHRS and CDR2 YFSETQ. The CDR3 covers 14 residues. The CDR3 nucleotides read TGCGCCAGCAGCTCGGGACAGGGGGTCGAGACCCAGTACTTC. This gives the protein CASSSGQGVETQYF.

This clone was counted only a few times. The CDR3 is CASSERSNQPQHF. The CDR3 DNA follows: TGTGCCAGCAGTGAACGTAGCAATCAGCCCCAGCATTTT. The rearrangement uses TRBV6-1 and TRBJ1-5, with D unresolved. The CDR3 has 13 residues. V gave up 2 bases and J gave up 0 bases, with 2 bases separating them. Germline V gene lookup returns CDR1 MNHNS and CDR2 SASEGT.

The rearrangement joins TRBV5-1 to TRBJ2-5; 8 bases match TRBD2. Germline values: CDR1 SGHRS, CDR2 YFSETQ. V lost 0 bases and J lost 3; bases outside the gene matches: 4. This CDR3 is built from 15 residues. The CDR3 nucleotides are TGCGCCAGCAGCTTGGCGGGGGGGCCGGAAGAGACCCAGTACTTC. Its protein product is CASSLAGGPEETQYF.

This chain connects TRBV6-1 to TRBJ1-5; D might be TRBD1 (5 bases). The V end was cut by 5 bases, the J end by 0 bases, with 8 bases between. Germline assignment: CDR1 MNHNS and CDR2 SASEGT. This CDR3 contains 14 residues. CDR3 nucleotide sequence: TGTGCCAGCAGTTCACAGGTTAGCAATCAGCCCCAGCATTTT. It yields the protein CASSSQVSNQPQHF.

V gene TRBV4-1 combines with J gene TRBJ1-3; 7 bases map to TRBD1. After removal of 2 bases from V and 6 bases from J, the junction contained 7 bases not matched to a gene. Germline CDR1 and CDR2: MGHRA and YSYEKL. CDR3 size: 15 residues. The CDR3 spells CASSQRQGVENTIYF. CDR3 nucleotides: TGCGCCAGCAGCCAACGACAGGGAGTGGAAAACACCATATATTTT.

The rearrangement links TRBV19 to TRBJ1-4; D not resolved. Germline V gene sequence: CDR1 LNHDA, CDR2 SQIVND (reference sequence). The V and J ends lost 0 bases and 12 bases respectively, with 8 bases between them. CDR3 length: 12 amino acids. The CDR3 here is CASSIEGSELFF. In nucleotides, the CDR3 is TGTGCCAGTAGTATAGAGGGGAGCGAACTGTTTTTT.

This clone appeared a few times. The same CDR3 is also encoded by other DNA sequences in this sample. J is TRBJ2-1 and V is TRBV27; D unclear. In germline, CDR1 is MNHEY, CDR2 SMNVEV (reference sequence). V was cut by 3 bases and J by 6 bases, with 3 bases left in between. The CDR3 loop spans 11 amino acids. The CDR3, as DNA: TGTGCCAGCAGTTTCAGCAATGAGCAGTTCTTC. Translation: CASSFSNEQFF.

This sequence joins TRBV7-7 and TRBJ2-3; D not certain. Germline V gives CDR1 SSHAT, CDR2 FNYEAQ (reference sequence). This CDR3 comprises 14 residues. The V end lost 1 base, the J end lost 5 bases, and 10 bases lay between the germline ends. The CDR3 DNA is TGTGCCAGCAGCTTAGGCCCCTCGGGAGATACGCAGTATTTT. This encodes CASSLGPSGDTQYF.

The chain couples TRBV5-8 to TRBJ2-7; D perhaps matches TRBD1 (5 bases). This CDR3 has 14 residues. V gave up 1 base and J gave up 5 bases, with 13 bases separating them. Per germline, CDR1 SGHTS and CDR2 YDEGEE. The CDR3: CASSLNKGRNEQYF. For the CDR3, the DNA is TGTGCCAGCAGCTTGAATAAGGGGCGAAACGAGCAGTACTTC.

This rearrangement joins TRBV2 to TRBJ2-5; a weak D match, TRBD1 (6 bases). This CDR3 spans 16 amino acids. V was shortened by 4 bases and J by 4 bases, with 19 bases between the two germline ends. Germline CDR1 reads SNHLY; CDR2 reads FYNNEI. CDR3: CASSGKDRLVGETQYF. In nucleotides, the CDR3 is TGTGCCAGCAGTGGGAAGGACAGACTGGTGGGAGAGACCCAGTACTTC.